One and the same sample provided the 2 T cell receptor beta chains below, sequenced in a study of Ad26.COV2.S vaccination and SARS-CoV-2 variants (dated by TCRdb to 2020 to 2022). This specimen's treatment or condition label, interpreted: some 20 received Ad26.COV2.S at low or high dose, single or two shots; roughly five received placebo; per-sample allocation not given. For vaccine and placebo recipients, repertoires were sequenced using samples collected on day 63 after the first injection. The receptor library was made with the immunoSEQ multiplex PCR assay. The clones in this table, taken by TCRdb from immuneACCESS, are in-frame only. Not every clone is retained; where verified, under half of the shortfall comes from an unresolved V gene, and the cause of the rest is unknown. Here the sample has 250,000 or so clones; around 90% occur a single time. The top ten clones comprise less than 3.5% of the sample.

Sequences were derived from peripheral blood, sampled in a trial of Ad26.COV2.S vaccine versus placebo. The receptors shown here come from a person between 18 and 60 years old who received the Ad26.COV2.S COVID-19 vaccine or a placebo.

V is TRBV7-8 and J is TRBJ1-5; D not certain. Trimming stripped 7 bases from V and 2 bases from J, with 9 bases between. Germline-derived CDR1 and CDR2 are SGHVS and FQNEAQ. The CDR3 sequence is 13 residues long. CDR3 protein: CASTGRGNQPQHF. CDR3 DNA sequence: TGTGCCAGCACCGGGAGGGGCAATCAGCCCCAGCATTTT.

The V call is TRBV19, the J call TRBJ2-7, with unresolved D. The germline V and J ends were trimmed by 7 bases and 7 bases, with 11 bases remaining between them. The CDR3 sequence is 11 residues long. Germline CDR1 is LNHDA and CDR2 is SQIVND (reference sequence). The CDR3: CASIGFVEQYV. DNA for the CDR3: TGTGCCAGTATTGGTTTCGTAGAGCAGTACGTC.